The source of this TCR beta chain is a study of cytomegalovirus exposure and HLA in healthy donors listed by TCRdb under 2017. With respect to the entire study: According to an earlier analysis of around 600 of the donors, 150 million to 200 million T cells yielded 120 million or so unique TCR beta sequences and about 300 Gb of sequence data. In an earlier analysis of more than 550 of the donors, high-throughput TCR beta sequencing was used to judge whether each TCR beta V gene segment behaved as functional or pseudogenic. Genome-wide SNP genotypes for about three fifths of the roughly 670 donors were used in a later genetic analysis, which treated that subset as a discovery cohort. Approximately 300 gigabases of sequencing data and around 85 million unique TCR sequences made up an early release that covered roughly 670 HLA-typed donors. Roughly five DR-DQ haplotypes were handled as single units for association and clustering because linkage in the cohort was strong. Besides the first cohort of 550 to 750 subjects, a separate validation cohort made up of over a hundred different subjects was used. Donor age, sex, ethnicity and CMV serostatus were compiled together with the repertoire data. To study patterns of TCR occurrence, a later analysis re-analyzed previously published TCR beta repertoires from under 750 donors and added high-resolution HLA genotyping. The number of typed donors differed by locus: 629-630 for A, B, C, DRB1 and DQB1; some 540 for DQA1; roughly 600 for DPA1; and some 470 for DPB1. Rather than drawing on any new phenotypic data, the later analysis identified candidate immune exposures from TCR beta sequences and the way those sequences occurred across donors. High-throughput TCR immunosequencing, statistical association of individual TCRs with disease status, and machine learning were combined to predict cytomegalovirus infection status. Every discovery cohort repertoire had been produced on one sequencing platform. On average, 235,054 unique TCR beta nucleotide sequences were sequenced per donor among some 430 genotyped donors of the cohort, with approximately 18% of those sequences being non-productive. Of the 350 to 450 genotyped donors, less than 90% were placed in the genetic ancestry cluster associated with self-reported Caucasian donors. Class I and class II HLA loci were covered by the typing at four-digit resolution. The study was designed to test whether signatures of past pathogen exposure could be identified by cataloging public T cell receptors. Using immunosequencing, the study profiled T cell repertoires from fewer than 850 subjects and related those repertoires to cytomegalovirus serostatus.

Comments on this clone: The clone's antigen remains unknown. No clone much larger than this one lies a single base away; base qualities are absent.

From the germline V gene, CDR1 is MNHNS and CDR2 is SASEGT. The CDR3, from cysteine to phenylalanine, totals 16 residues. The read is trimmed to its CDR3 DNA, 48 bases read in frame from base 1. V and J are trimmed by 1 base and 4 bases, and the gene matches miss 7 bases of the junction. Library preparation employed the immunoSEQ multiplex PCR assay. A mixture of 60 forward primers for TCR Vbeta segments and 13 reverse primers for TCR Jbeta segments was used in the multiplex PCR. The CDR3 region of rearranged TCR beta genes was amplified from genomic DNA with a multiplex PCR assay. The amplified TCR beta libraries were sequenced on the Illumina HiSeq System as 87-base-pair reads. The paper's processing steps were these. In a later analysis, roughly 80 million unique TCR beta chains were counted across the 500 to 700 repertoires, and roughly 10 million of these chains were shared by at least two donors. Raw reads were error-corrected and collapsed into unique sequences with a nearest-neighbor algorithm that merged closely related sequences to remove PCR and sequencing errors. CDR3 sequences were aligned to IMGT reference sequences to assign V, D and J gene segments. Each retained sequence needed at least a six-nucleotide match to both a V gene segment and a J gene segment. Rearrangements were classified as productive when the CDR3 lacked stop codons and remained in frame with V and J, and all other rearrangements were classified as non-productive. CDR3 was defined according to IMGT convention as the region running from the second conserved V-encoded cysteine to the conserved J-encoded phenylalanine. In an earlier analysis of some 550 of the donors, sequences lacking an unambiguous match to a single V gene segment were excluded. In an earlier analysis of some 590 of the donors, a V segment was called functional when productive rearrangements were above 56.7%, and segregating when the standard deviation between donors exceeded 5%. A statistical classification framework was built for diagnosing cytomegalovirus status from the catalog of TCR beta chain sequences. In a later analysis, V and J genes were assigned by comparing TCR nucleotide sequences against IMGT/GENE-DB human TR gene sequences. A later analysis assigned CDR3 sequences and most-parsimonious VDJ recombination scenarios with the TCRdist pipeline. In a later analysis, every TCR beta chain was defined by the combination of its CDR3 amino acid sequence and its V-gene family, and reads without a unique V-gene family were dropped. As a way to deal with suspected cross-contamination and a sequencing artifact, a later analysis dropped over 550 nucleotide sequences that were highly shared and had low generation probability. For each public chain, a later analysis derived a clonal expansion index from normalized ranks of inferred template counts within each repertoire. In a later analysis, generation probabilities were computed with a VDJ recombination model fitted to out-of-frame rearrangements, and the resulting probabilities were checked against IGoR. Hypergeometric tests were used in a later analysis to score TCR-TCR, TCR-HLA and TCR-CMV co-occurrence, with a repertoire-size bias correction applied to the TCR pairs. False discovery rates were estimated in a later analysis by permuting HLA or CMV assignments 20 times. A later analysis grouped co-occurring TCRs with DBSCAN, adding TCRdist sequence similarity when clustering within HLA-allele-positive subsets. Co-occurrence clustering excluded repertoires with fewer than 30,000 or more than 120,000 public chains, plus five with anomalous nucleotide sharing. In its TCRdb copy, this immuneACCESS table keeps in-frame sequences only and misses some clones. Where compared with another copy, unresolved V genes explain less than half of these, and the others have no known cause. V, J and clone size reflect that table, while D and trimming were determined from the DNA. The sample table shows around 150,000 clones, and over 65% are seen once. The ten biggest clones cover approximately 3.1% of the sample.

What the authors observed across the whole study: It was suggested by the authors that the approach could potentially be generalized to other disease states and immunological phenotypes. An earlier analysis of approximately 570 of the donors showed that most TCR beta V segments appeared in productive rearrangements either about 87% or about 30% of the time, which broadly matched IMGT annotations. Roughly uniform sequencing depth across donors was assumed in presence/absence analyses, although this assumption may not hold. Some IMGT-functional V segments, including TRBV6-2 and TRBV6-3, could not be told apart with the 87-base-pair reads, so those segments were excluded. The study gave a list of around 170 TCR beta chains associated with cytomegalovirus. When HLA alleles, especially DR and DQ, strongly co-occurred, attributing TCR associations to individual alleles was difficult. V-gene and J-gene trimming of TCR beta chains was associated with a missense DCLRE1C variant in a later genetic analysis, and the association was replicated in an independent cohort. For the cohort, immune exposure information was limited to CMV serostatus. In a later analysis, HLA-associated TCR beta chains showed more clonal expansion and lower generation probabilities than non-associated chains that were equally common. In this cohort, only TCR beta chains were sequenced, and detectable features were limited by the absence of alpha or paired-chain data. A later analysis associated approximately 17,000 TCR beta sequences with specific HLA alleles at a false discovery rate of 0.05. A later analysis found that TCR association rates varied across HLA loci, with DRB1 alleles showing the most associated TCRs and HLA-C alleles the fewest. A later analysis found that most CMV-associated TCR beta chains appeared HLA-restricted, with HLA associations seemingly driven largely by CMV exposure. The classifier was reported to diagnose cytomegalovirus status with high specificity and sensitivity in both the original cohort and the validation cohort. Correlated functional status among segregating V segments might be attributable to linkage disequilibrium, but an unknown experimental factor could not be ruled out. Because HLA typing was unavailable for some donors at each locus, only the typed subset was used in association tests. A further reported finding was that TCR beta sequences accurately predicted the HLA-A and HLA-B alleles for most subjects in the first cohort. A few of the identified cytomegalovirus-associated TCR beta chains were confirmed in vitro to be specific for cytomegalovirus antigens. According to a later analysis, parvovirus B19, influenza, CMV and Epstein-Barr virus appeared linked to several top co-occurrence clusters. Around 16 rarely observed V segments, including chromosome 9 orphons, were excluded from the earlier analysis of some 590 of the donors because counts were too low. The sequencing pipeline was judged likely to have produced a cluster of highly shared sequence variants as a technical artifact. While some public TCRs were present in many individuals, most TCR sequences turned up only very rarely across donors. In a later genetic analysis, fewer N-insertions in productive TCRs were reported among donors in an Asian-associated ancestry cluster than the roughly 700-donor mean.

The cohort comprised 670 or so healthy bone marrow donors. At the time of sampling, all cohort members were nominally healthy, though unrecorded immune exposures were likely present. The donor tested CMV seronegative, placing the donor among the 352 seronegative members of the cohort. A peripheral blood sample was collected from each donor, and TCR beta sequencing was performed on peripheral blood mononuclear cells. The Qiagen DNeasy Blood Extraction Kit was used to extract genomic DNA from the blood cell samples. The origin of this receptor is a woman aged 40 to 50 in good health and CMV-seronegative. Sequencing was carried out using PBMCs. The chain links TRBV6-1 with TRBJ2-5, and TRBD1 matches 9 of the central bases. The DNA sequence is given as TGTGCCAGCAGTGAAGTAGGGACAGGGAGTGGAGAGACCCAGTACTTC. This translates into CASSEVGTGSGETQYF.